These T cell receptor beta chains were read from a single sample in a study of blood T cell repertoires in COVID-19. Method: immunoSEQ multiplex PCR; TCRdb's copy keeps in-frame clones and lacks some. The sample records about 210,000 clones, more than 75% being singletons. Specimen: peripheral blood. The source is a human donor in a cohort sampled during active COVID-19. Both conserved end residues are part of each CDR3. The order of the fields is D gene, clone size, V gene, J gene, CDR3 DNA, CDR3 protein. A D gene is named only where the DNA matches it firmly. Rows give clone size only sometimes, using once, few, many, or a class for an expanded clone.

D: TRBD1; size: .; V: TRBV11-2; J: TRBJ2-5; DNA: TGTGCCAGCAGCTACCATCCAAACAGGGGTTGGGAGACCCAGTACTTC; CDR3: CASSYHPNRGWETQYF
D: TRBD1; size: few; V: TRBV16; J: TRBJ2-3; DNA: TGTGCCAGCAGCCCTAACACAGGGGGGTCGCAGTATTTT; CDR3: CASSPNTGGSQYF
D: TRBD2; size: .; V: TRBV28; J: TRBJ2-1; DNA: TGTGCCAGTAGACTAGCATCCGAGCAGTTCTTC; CDR3: CASRLASEQFF
D: .; size: .; V: TRBV7-2; J: TRBJ1-5; DNA: TGTGCCAGCAGCTTAGGCGACAGTGTCGGGCAGCCCCAGCATTTT; CDR3: CASSLGDSVGQPQHF
D: TRBD1; size: .; V: TRBV7-2; J: TRBJ2-2; DNA: TGTGCCAGCAGCCCGGACAGGGAAGGCCTCGGGGAGCTGTTTTTT; CDR3: CASSPDREGLGELFF
D: TRBD1; size: .; V: TRBV6-5; J: TRBJ1-1; DNA: TGTGCCAACAGAGACTACAGGGGGATGGACACTGAAGCTTTCTTT; CDR3: CANRDYRGMDTEAFF
D: TRBD1; size: .; V: TRBV6-6; J: TRBJ1-2; DNA: TGTGCCAGCAATCCAGGGGGCGATGGCTACACCTTC; CDR3: CASNPGGDGYTF
D: TRBD1; size: .; V: TRBV29-1; J: TRBJ1-2; DNA: TGCAGCGTTGAAACAGGGGAAGATGGCTACACCTTC; CDR3: CSVETGEDGYTF
D: .; size: .; V: TRBV6-2/TRBV6-3; J: TRBJ1-1; DNA: TGTGCCAGCAGTTACTCGGCGGGGGTGGCTGGGAACACTGAAGCTTTCTTT; CDR3: CASSYSAGVAGNTEAFF
D: .; size: .; V: TRBV28; J: TRBJ2-1; DNA: TGTGCCAGCAGATCGGGGGTAGTGAAGGAGCAGTTCTTC; CDR3: CASRSGVVKEQFF
D: TRBD1; size: .; V: TRBV7-8; J: TRBJ1-2; DNA: TGTGCCAGCAGCTTAGACAGGGGAGCGAATGGCTACACCTTC; CDR3: CASSLDRGANGYTF
D: .; size: .; V: TRBV6-5; J: TRBJ1-2; DNA: TGTGCCAGCAGGGGGGCGGGTCTGGGTGGCTACACCTTC; CDR3: CASRGAGLGGYTF
D: TRBD2; size: .; V: TRBV15; J: TRBJ2-2; DNA: TGTGCCACCAGCAGAAAGGCGGGAGTAAGAACCGGGGAGCTGTTTTTT; CDR3: CATSRKAGVRTGELFF
D: TRBD1; size: few; V: TRBV29-1; J: TRBJ1-2; DNA: TGCAGCGTTGGGACAGGCGACTACACCTTC; CDR3: CSVGTGDYTF
D: TRBD1; size: .; V: TRBV6-5; J: TRBJ1-1; DNA: TGTGCCAGCAGAAGGGGGCAAAACACTGAAGCTTTCTTT; CDR3: CASRRGQNTEAFF
D: TRBD1; size: once; V: TRBV5-1; J: TRBJ1-1; DNA: TGCGCCAGCAGCCTAGGACAGGGGAGGCCCTTGCGGGCTGAAGCTTTCTTT; CDR3: CASSLGQGRPLRAEAFF
D: TRBD1; size: .; V: TRBV30; J: TRBJ1-2; DNA: TGTGCCTGGGGATTTGACAGGGATGGCTACACCTTC; CDR3: CAWGFDRDGYTF
D: TRBD2; size: .; V: TRBV7-3; J: TRBJ2-1; DNA: TGTGCCAGCAGCTTGCCGTCGGGACTAGCGAGCCACTACAATGAGCAGTTCTTC; CDR3: CASSLPSGLASHYNEQFF
D: TRBD2; size: .; V: TRBV24-1; J: TRBJ2-6; DNA: TGTGCCACCAGTGATTTGCGGGGGGGGCCCACTGGGGCCAACGTCCTGACTTTC; CDR3: CATSDLRGGPTGANVLTF
D: TRBD2; size: many; V: TRBV4-1; J: TRBJ2-1; DNA: TGCGCCAGCAGCACCCTAGCGGCCCCGGGGAATGAGCAGTTCTTC; CDR3: CASSTLAAPGNEQFF
D: .; size: .; V: TRBV19; J: TRBJ2-5; DNA: TGTGCCAGTAGTATCGGGAGACAAGAGACCCAGTACTTC; CDR3: CASSIGRQETQYF
D: .; size: .; V: TRBV5-4; J: TRBJ2-7; DNA: TGTGCCAGCAGCTTGGTGGGCCTCCCCGACGAGCAGTACTTC; CDR3: CASSLVGLPDEQYF
D: .; size: .; V: TRBV4-1; J: TRBJ2-5; DNA: TGCGCCAGCAGCCAAGATGGACTATCTCAAGAGACCCAGTACTTC; CDR3: CASSQDGLSQETQYF
D: .; size: .; V: TRBV15; J: TRBJ1-2; DNA: TGTGCCACCAGCAGAGCACAGGAGAACTATGGCTACACCTTC; CDR3: CATSRAQENYGYTF
D: .; size: .; V: TRBV28; J: TRBJ1-2; DNA: TGTGCCATCGCGAACACCATGCAGGCAGGCGGCTACACCTTC; CDR3: CAIANTMQAGGYTF
D: .; size: .; V: TRBV9; J: TRBJ1-2; DNA: TGTGCCAGCAGCGTAGGAGCGGGTGACCTAGGTGGCTACACCTTC; CDR3: CASSVGAGDLGGYTF
D: .; size: few; V: TRBV10-3; J: TRBJ1-2; DNA: TGTGCCATCAGTGACAGGGAGGACTATGGCTACACCTTC; CDR3: CAISDREDYGYTF
D: TRBD1; size: .; V: TRBV12-5; J: TRBJ2-7; DNA: TGTGCTAGTGGTCCGACCCAAAGCGGACAGGACCGACGGCCCGAGCAGTACTTC; CDR3: CASGPTQSGQDRRPEQYF
D: .; size: .; V: TRBV19; J: TRBJ2-1; DNA: TGTGCCAGTAGTATAGATGGCAGAAGCTCCTACAATGAGCAGTTCTTC; CDR3: CASSIDGRSSYNEQFF
D: TRBD2; size: many; V: TRBV5-1; J: TRBJ2-1; DNA: TGCGCCAGCAGCTTGGCGGGGGGGGCCTACAATGAGCAGTTCTTC; CDR3: CASSLAGGAYNEQFF